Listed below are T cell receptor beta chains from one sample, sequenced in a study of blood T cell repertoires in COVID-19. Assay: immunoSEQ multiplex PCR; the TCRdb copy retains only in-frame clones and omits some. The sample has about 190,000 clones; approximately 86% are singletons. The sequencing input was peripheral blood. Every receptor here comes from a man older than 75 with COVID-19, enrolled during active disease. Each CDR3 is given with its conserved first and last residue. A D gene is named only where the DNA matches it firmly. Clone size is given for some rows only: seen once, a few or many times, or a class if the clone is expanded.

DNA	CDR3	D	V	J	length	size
TGTGCCAGCAGTCGACGGACAGGGAATAATTCACCCCTCCACTTT	CASSRRTGNNSPLHF	TRBD1	TRBV11-2	TRBJ1-6	15	-
TGTGCCAGCAGCGTAGATGTTCGGACACCTCCCCACTTT	CASSVDVRTPPHF	-	TRBV9	TRBJ1-6	13	-
TGTGCCAGCAGTTCCAGGGCCACTCGAACTGAGCAGTTCTTC	CASSSRATRTEQFF	-	TRBV6-2/TRBV6-3	TRBJ2-1	14	-
TGTGCCACCAGTGATTTGCGGTCAGGGGAAGCGGAAAAACTGTTTTTT	CATSDLRSGEAEKLFF	-	TRBV24-1	TRBJ1-4	16	-
TGTGCCAGCAGTGAGAGGGTTTCGACCGGGGAGCTGTTTTTT	CASSERVSTGELFF	-	TRBV2	TRBJ2-2	14	-
TGTGCCAGCAGTTTCCCTACAGGCTCTGGAAACACCATATATTTT	CASSFPTGSGNTIYF	-	TRBV28	TRBJ1-3	15	-
TGCGCCAGCAGCACCTGGGACAGGGGGAACACTGAAGCTTTCTTT	CASSTWDRGNTEAFF	TRBD1	TRBV5-1	TRBJ1-1	15	-
TGTGCCAGTAGTAATCCGGGACTAGCGGAAGAGACCCAGTACTTC	CASSNPGLAEETQYF	TRBD2	TRBV19	TRBJ2-5	15	-
TGTGCCAGTAGTATAGTTAGGGGTGGTGTGGTAAAGCGCAATCAGCCCCAGCATTTT	CASSIVRGGVVKRNQPQHF	-	TRBV19	TRBJ1-5	19	-
TGTGCCAGCAGCTTAGGCGGGACAGACTACGAGCAGTACTTC	CASSLGGTDYEQYF	-	TRBV7-8	TRBJ2-7	14	-
TGTGCCAGCACCCCGGGACAGGGGACCAACGAGCAGTACTTC	CASTPGQGTNEQYF	TRBD1	TRBV6-6	TRBJ2-7	14	few
TGCGCCAGCAGCTGGAACAGCTACGAGCAGTACTTC	CASSWNSYEQYF	-	TRBV23-1	TRBJ2-7	12	-
TGTGCCAGCAGTTTAGGAGGGTTCGAGACCCAGTACTTC	CASSLGGFETQYF	-	TRBV12-3/TRBV12-4	TRBJ2-5	13	-
TGTGCCAGTAGTAAACTGGGGACTAGCGGGGGGGCCAGTGAGCAGTTCTTC	CASSKLGTSGGASEQFF	TRBD2	TRBV19	TRBJ2-1	17	-
TGTGCCAGCAGTCGACAGGGGCCCTGGTCCCTAACTGAAGCTTTCTTT	CASSRQGPWSLTEAFF	TRBD1	TRBV6-6	TRBJ1-1	16	-
TGTGCCAGCAGCTTAGCGGGACACGGAAGCTTAGAAGCTTTCTTT	CASSLAGHGSLEAFF	-	TRBV7-8	TRBJ1-1	15	-
TGTGCCAGCAGTCCGATTCACAGGGGGAAAGGGACCCAGTACTTC	CASSPIHRGKGTQYF	TRBD1	TRBV6-2/TRBV6-3	TRBJ2-5	15	-
TGTGCCAGTAATCATCTCAGGGGCACTGAAGCTTTCTTT	CASNHLRGTEAFF	-	TRBV19	TRBJ1-1	13	few
TGCGCCAGCAGCCAAGAGGGGAGGAGCTCCTACAATGAGCAGTTCTTC	CASSQEGRSSYNEQFF	-	TRBV4-1	TRBJ2-1	16	-
TGTGCCAGCAGTATAGCGGGGGTCCGAGATACGCAGTATTTT	CASSIAGVRDTQYF	TRBD2	TRBV6-5	TRBJ2-3	14	-
TGTGCCAGCAGCTCTCGGACAGGTCAAGAGACCCAGTACTTC	CASSSRTGQETQYF	TRBD1	TRBV7-2	TRBJ2-5	14	-
TGTGCTAGTGGTTCAGCAGGGACAGACACTGAAGCTTTCTTT	CASGSAGTDTEAFF	TRBD1	TRBV12-5	TRBJ1-1	14	-
TGTGCCAGCAGCTTCTACAGGGGCACTGAAGCTTTCTTT	CASSFYRGTEAFF	TRBD1	TRBV5-5	TRBJ1-1	13	-
TGTGCCAGTAGGGGGACAGGGATTAACACTGAAGCTTTCTTT	CASRGTGINTEAFF	TRBD1	TRBV19	TRBJ1-1	14	-
TGCAGTGCTAGTGAGGGGGCTCAAGATACGCAGTATTTT	CSASEGAQDTQYF	TRBD1	TRBV20-1	TRBJ2-3	13	-
TGTGCCAGCAGCAAGGAGACAGGGAGTAACTATGGCTACACCTTC	CASSKETGSNYGYTF	TRBD1	TRBV7-9	TRBJ1-2	15	once
TGTGCCAGCAGCAAAGGTTTCGCGAAAGACACTGAAGCTTTCTTT	CASSKGFAKDTEAFF	-	TRBV21-1	TRBJ1-1	15	-
TGTGCCAGCAGCCAATTAGCGGGGGGATATGGTGAGCAGTTCTTC	CASSQLAGGYGEQFF	TRBD2	TRBV14	TRBJ2-1	15	-
TGTGCCAGCAGCCAAGCATCCAGCGTTAATGAAAAACTGTTTTTT	CASSQASSVNEKLFF	-	TRBV4-2	TRBJ1-4	15	-
TGCGCCAGCAGCCTACCTACGGGACAGGGGGACTCACCCCTCCACTTT	CASSLPTGQGDSPLHF	TRBD1	TRBV5-1	TRBJ1-6	16	-
TGTGCCAGCTCACCACCGTCGGGAAATCAGCCCCAGCATTTT	CASSPPSGNQPQHF	-	TRBV18	TRBJ1-5	14	once
TGTGCCACGGGATTAGCGACTAGCACAGATACGCAGTATTTT	CATGLATSTDTQYF	-	TRBV24-1	TRBJ2-3	14	-
TGCGCCAGCAGCTTGGACCTCTGGGCGCAAGAGACCCAGTACTTC	CASSLDLWAQETQYF	-	TRBV5-1	TRBJ2-5	15	-
TGCGCCAGCAGCGACAGGGTTAATGAAAAACTGTTTTTT	CASSDRVNEKLFF	TRBD1	TRBV5-1	TRBJ1-4	13	-
TGCGCCAGCAGCTTGGCCTGGAGGGAGAATTCACCCCTCCACTTT	CASSLAWRENSPLHF	-	TRBV5-1	TRBJ1-6	15	-
TGTGCCAGCAGTGAGGGGCAGTTCTATGGCTACACCTTC	CASSEGQFYGYTF	-	TRBV2	TRBJ1-2	13	-